The source of this TCR beta chain is a study of blood T cell repertoires in COVID-19. As for the study in general: The cDNA or gDNA used as material had been derived from T cells, B-cell-depleted T cells, or PBMCs.

Between the trimmed V and J ends, which lost 3 bases and 7 bases, there was a span of 12 bases. The germline CDR1 and CDR2 sequences are DFQATT and SNEGSKA (reference sequence). The CDR3 contains 13 residues. The authors' processing: Amplification of reference gene primers provided the estimated nucleated cell counts. Produced via immunoSEQ multiplex PCR; TCRdb's table is partial and in-frame only. That table furnishes V, J and clone size, whereas the DNA furnished D and trimming. The table records 100,000 to 150,000 clones, 85% of them present only once. The source is a man older than 75 with active or convalescent COVID-19. Sample: peripheral blood. V and J are TRBV20-1 and TRBJ1-4, with D maybe TRBD1 (5 bases). The CDR3 DNA reads TGCAGTGCTAGTTCAAGGGGTGGTGAAAAACTGTTTTTT. This sequence encodes CSASSRGGEKLFF.